The subject of this entry is one T cell receptor beta chain. Indicated time point: after neoadjuvant nivolumab, at surgical resection. Tumor libraries mostly used about 5 ug genomic DNA, two replicates each. TCRdb's copy holds only in-frame clones and misses some; the assay was immunoSEQ multiplex PCR. This table has fewer than 11,000 clones, more than 55% appearing once. The sample originates from a study of neoadjuvant anti-PD-1 for oral cavity cancer. Study overall: Before surgery, most patients got three to four biweekly 3 mg/kg nivolumab doses.

CDR1 MDHEN and CDR2 SYDVKM come from the germline V gene. The CDR3 totals 12 residues. The germline V and J ends were trimmed by 3 bases and 10 bases, with 7 bases remaining between them. This sample comprised tumor tissue, obtained after nivolumab (anti-PD-1) treatment. The rearrangement uses TRBV28 and TRBJ1-6; D ambiguous. The clonotype comes from a person aged 35 to 85 with oral cavity squamous cell carcinoma. The CDR3 DNA follows: TGTGCCAGCAGTTTCGGGTCATCACCCCTCCACTTT. This sequence encodes CASSFGSSPLHF.